This T cell receptor beta chain was recovered during a study of OX40 agonist ivuxolimab in advanced cancers. The method was immunoSEQ multiplex PCR; TCRdb's version includes in-frame clones alone and lacks a portion of them. The sample comprises roughly 61,000 clones, approximately 88% of which are singletons, and about 3% rests with the top ten. This sequence originates from an adult with an advanced solid tumor such as melanoma, head and neck, liver or kidney cancer. The sample here was CD4+ or CD8+ T cells sorted from blood, taken in a trial of the OX40 agonist ivuxolimab.

CDR3 loop: CASSSWTVAYEQYF. In nucleotides, the CDR3 is TGTGCCAGCAGTTCCTGGACAGTCGCCTACGAGCAGTACTTC. This rearrangement joins TRBV6-6 to TRBJ2-7; tentatively, D is TRBD1 (6 bases). There are 14 residues in the CDR3. Germline lookup yields CDR1 MNHNY and CDR2 SVGAGI (reference sequence). V was trimmed by 4 bases and J by 2 bases, leaving 12 bases between them.